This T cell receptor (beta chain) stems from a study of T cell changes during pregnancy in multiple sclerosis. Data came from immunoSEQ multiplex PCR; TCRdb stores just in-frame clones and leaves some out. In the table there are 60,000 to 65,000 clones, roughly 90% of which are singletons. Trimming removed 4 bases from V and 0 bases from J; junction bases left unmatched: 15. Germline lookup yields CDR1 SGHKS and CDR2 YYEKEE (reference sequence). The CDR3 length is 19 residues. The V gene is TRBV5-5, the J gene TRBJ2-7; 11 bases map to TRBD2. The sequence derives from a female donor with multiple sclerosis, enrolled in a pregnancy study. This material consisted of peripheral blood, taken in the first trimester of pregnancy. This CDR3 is CASSKRELAGGASSYEQYF. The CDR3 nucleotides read TGTGCCAGCAGCAAGAGAGAGCTAGCGGGAGGCGCATCCTCCTACGAGCAGTACTTC.